One and the same sample provided the 8 T cell receptor beta chains below, sequenced in a study of T cell responses to AZD1222 COVID-19 vaccine. The method was immunoSEQ multiplex PCR; TCRdb's version includes in-frame clones alone and lacks a portion of them. This table has fewer than 120,000 clones, roughly 92% appearing once. Material: peripheral blood, obtained 28 days after the second AZD1222 dose. Every receptor here comes from an adult who received the AZD1222 COVID-19 vaccine.

The chain is built from TRBV5-1 and TRBJ2-3, with 10 bases matching TRBD2. With V trimmed by 4 bases and J by 5 bases, 4 bases remained unmatched. The CDR3 totals 14 residues. CDR1 and CDR2 (germline): SGHRS, YFSETQ. The CDR3 here is CASSDGTSVDTQYF. The CDR3 region has the DNA TGCGCCAGCAGCGACGGGACTAGCGTAGATACGCAGTATTTT.

This clone was observed once. This chain uses TRBV7-2 with TRBJ2-3; perhaps D is TRBD1 or TRBD2 (5 bases each). The V end was cut by 6 bases, the J end by 11 bases, with 15 bases between. The germline V gene encodes CDR1 SGHTA and CDR2 FQGNSA. This CDR3 has 12 residues. CDR3 nucleotides: TGTGCCAGCAGAAACCCGGGACGGCTGCAGTATTTT. This sequence encodes CASRNPGRLQYF.

The chain uses TRBV5-1 and TRBJ1-2; no firm D call. CDR1 SGHRS and CDR2 YFSETQ come from the germline V gene. Trimming stripped 4 bases from V and 0 bases from J, with 10 bases between. The CDR3 spans 14 residues. CDR3 DNA: TGCGCCAGCAGCCAGAACTTAGCTAACTATGGCTACACCTTC. Translated: CASSQNLANYGYTF.

The chain joins TRBV6-5 to TRBJ2-3; possibly TRBD2 for D (6 bases). V shed 2 bases and J shed 3 bases, with 6 bases lying between them. This CDR3 contains 13 residues. The germline gives CDR1 MNHEY, CDR2 SVGAGI. CDR3 sequence (DNA): TGTGCCAGCAGTTACCGGGAGACAGATACGCAGTATTTT. It encodes CASSYRETDTQYF.

The sample holds one count of this clone. In nucleotides, the CDR3 is TGTGCCAGCAGTCATAATACCGGGACGGCTACAGTCGGAGACCAGTACTTC. It encodes CASSHNTGTATVGDQYF. The genes are TRBV27 and TRBJ2-5; either TRBD1 or TRBD2 may fit D (5 bases each). The CDR3 is made up of 17 amino acids. CDR1 and CDR2 (germline): MNHEY, SMNVEV (reference sequence). The ends were cut back, 5 bases at V and 10 bases at J, with 29 bases in the middle.

CDR3 coding DNA: TGTGCCAGCAGCCAAAGGGGGGTCCTCACGTCTACCCCCTACGAGCAGTACTTC. It specifies CASSQRGVLTSTPYEQYF. The gene calls are TRBV7-8 and TRBJ2-7; TRBD1 or TRBD2 may be the D gene (6 bases each). The CDR3 spans 18 residues. Per the germline V gene, CDR1 is SGHVS and CDR2 is FQNEAQ. V gave up 5 bases and J gave up 2 bases, with 25 bases separating them.

The chain links TRBV23-1 to TRBJ1-5; tentatively, D is TRBD1 (6 bases). TRBV23-1 is known as an ORF, though its function is uncertain. This CDR3 is 15 amino acids long. V lost 7 bases and J 5 bases, leaving 18 bases between the germline ends. CDR3 protein: CASICNRDSHQPQHF. The CDR3 DNA follows: TGCGCCAGCATCTGCAACAGGGATTCGCATCAGCCCCAGCATTTT.

This clone showed up just a few times. The chain links TRBV6-4 to TRBJ2-2, with D possibly matching TRBD2 (6 bases). Germline CDR1 is MRHNA and CDR2 is SNTAGT. The CDR3 runs to 15 residues. V gave up 2 bases and J gave up 1 base, with 8 bases separating them. The CDR3 reads CASSDGGENTGELFF. In nucleotides, the CDR3 is TGTGCCAGCAGTGACGGAGGGGAGAACACCGGGGAGCTGTTTTTT.